The entry below gives a single TCR beta chain sequence along with its context. Its cognate antigen is unknown. The data were taken from a study of beta chain features in type 1 diabetes. In the study overall: The patient and healthy donor groups were comparable for age, gender and cell yields.

The germline CDR1 and CDR2 sequences are MDHEN and SYDVKM. The CDR3 consists of 14 residues. V lost 2 bases and J lost 4, with 11 bases in between. Study-wide results and limits: Significant though moderate, a shortening of TCRB CDR3s appeared in all four CD4+ subsets of Type 1 diabetes patients. More deletions and fewer insertions at VDJ junctions were found in patients with type 1 diabetes. Healthy donors had naive, central memory and Treg TCRB repertoires that appeared less similar than those seen among patients.

The whole isolated RNA underwent reverse transcription, so sequencing captured expressed TCRB transcripts. Sequencing used immunoSEQ multiplex PCR; TCRdb keeps in-frame clones, though not all of them. The profile shows 500,000 to 850,000 clones, roughly 13% of them singletons. Sequences were obtained from naive CD4+ T cells from blood. The sequence was collected from a man aged 18-30 years with type 1 diabetes. This chain links TRBV28 with TRBJ1-2; tentatively, D is TRBD1 (6 bases). The CDR3 sequence: CASSLIGQRYGYTF. The CDR3 DNA reads TGTGCCAGCAGTTTAATCGGACAGCGCTATGGCTACACCTTC.